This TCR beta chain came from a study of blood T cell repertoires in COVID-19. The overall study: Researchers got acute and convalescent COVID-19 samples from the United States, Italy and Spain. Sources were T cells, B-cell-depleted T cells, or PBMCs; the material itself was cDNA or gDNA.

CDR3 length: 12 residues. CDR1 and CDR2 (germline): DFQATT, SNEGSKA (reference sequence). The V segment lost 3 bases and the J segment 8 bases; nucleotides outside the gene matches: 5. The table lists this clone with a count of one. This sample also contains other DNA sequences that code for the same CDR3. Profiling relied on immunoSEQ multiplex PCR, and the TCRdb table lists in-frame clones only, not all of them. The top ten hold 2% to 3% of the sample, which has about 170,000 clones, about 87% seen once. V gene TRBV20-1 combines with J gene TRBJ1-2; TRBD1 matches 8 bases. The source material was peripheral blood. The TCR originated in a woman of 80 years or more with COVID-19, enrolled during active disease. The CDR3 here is CSASQGAQGYTF. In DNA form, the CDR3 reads TGCAGTGCTAGTCAGGGGGCGCAAGGCTACACCTTC.